This T cell receptor (beta chain) comes out of a study of cytomegalovirus exposure and HLA in healthy donors. On the study more broadly: The same platform was used for the 120 or so validation repertoires as for the 650 to 700 first-cohort repertoires, as reported in a later analysis.

On this clone: Its antigen is not known.

Broader study findings: Using the classifier, cytomegalovirus status was reportedly diagnosed with high specificity and sensitivity.

From germline, CDR1 is LGHNA and CDR2 YNFKEQ. CDR3 length: 17 amino acids. V shed 1 base, J shed 4 bases, and the junction held 9 bases outside the gene matches. Generated by immunoSEQ multiplex PCR, the TCRdb table keeps only in-frame clones and is missing some. The profile shows about 220,000 clones, around 88% of them singletons. The rearrangement uses TRBV4-2 and TRBJ2-7; TRBD2 matches 11 bases. The sequence was collected from a woman aged 18 to 35 in good health and CMV-seronegative. The sequenced material came from PBMCs. The chain's CDR3 is CASSQGGLAGGPYEQYF. The DNA for the CDR3 is TGTGCCAGCAGCCAAGGGGGTCTAGCGGGAGGTCCTTACGAGCAGTACTTC.